A selection of T cell receptor beta chains follows, all from one sample in a study of shared T cell receptors in the human thymus. The repertoire was sequenced with immunoSEQ multiplex PCR; TCRdb's copy has only in-frame clones and lacks some. The data contain some 760,000 clones, 75% to 90% of them seen just once; the ten biggest clones take up under 0.012%. This same sample was also taken into another study, of human thymus T cells.

Sequenced material: thymocytes. The receptor source for this set is a girl under two years old with a congenital heart defect. Each CDR3 is given with its conserved first and last residue. A D gene is named only where the DNA matches it firmly. A row's size may be missing; if present it is once, few, many or a size class.

V,J,size,D,DNA,CDR3
TRBV9,TRBJ2-3,NA,TRBD2,TGTGCCAGCAGCGTCCGGGACTACGATACAGATACGCAGTATTTT,CASSVRDYDTDTQYF
TRBV5-6,TRBJ2-1,NA,NA,TGTGCCAGCAGCTGCGACAGGAGCTCCTACAATGAGCAGTTCTTC,CASSCDRSSYNEQFF
TRBV2,TRBJ2-7,NA,TRBD1,TGTGCCAGCAGTGAATGGGGGACAGGGAAGTTCTACGAGCAGTACTTC,CASSEWGTGKFYEQYF
TRBV4-1,TRBJ1-1,few,NA,TGCGCCAGCAGCCAAGTAGATCGGCGACACAAGAACACTGAAGCTTTCTTT,CASSQVDRRHKNTEAFF
TRBV6-1,TRBJ2-7,NA,TRBD1,TGTGCCAGCAGTGAGGGGACAGGGGGGCCCTACGAGCAGTACTTC,CASSEGTGGPYEQYF
TRBV2,TRBJ1-2,NA,NA,TGTGCCAGCCCCAACAGGGCCGCTCTCCTCTCTAACTATGGCTACACCTTC,CASPNRAALLSNYGYTF
TRBV7-7,TRBJ2-7,few,NA,TGTGCTAGCAGCTGCCCCGGACGGGAACCAGACTACGAGCAGTACTTC,CASSCPGREPDYEQYF
TRBV15,TRBJ1-1,NA,NA,TGTGCCACCAGCAGAGAGGGGGGTGCAGGGCCCATGAACACTGAAGCTTTCTTT,CATSREGGAGPMNTEAFF
TRBV29-1,TRBJ2-5,NA,NA,TGCAGCGCCAACTCCTTTTTCTTTATCCAAGAGACCCAGTACTTC,CSANSFFFIQETQYF
TRBV4-3,TRBJ1-1,NA,NA,TGCGCCAGCATATCGTCCTGGACTAGGACTCCCGAGGGGTACACTGAAGCTTTCTTT,CASISSWTRTPEGYTEAFF
TRBV4-2,TRBJ2-2,once,TRBD1,TGTGCCAGCAGCCACTCCGGGACAGTTAACACCGGGGAGCTGTTTTTT,CASSHSGTVNTGELFF
TRBV29-1,TRBJ1-2,NA,TRBD1,TGCAGCGTTGACAAACCGCTGCACAGGGGCCTTGGCTATGGCTACACCTTC,CSVDKPLHRGLGYGYTF
TRBV29-1,TRBJ2-1,NA,TRBD1,TGCAGCGTCCAGGACAGGGTTCGGTATGAGCAGTTCTTC,CSVQDRVRYEQFF
TRBV7-2,TRBJ2-7,NA,NA,TGTGCCAGCAGCTTAGCAGGGGCAGACGAGCAGTACTTC,CASSLAGADEQYF
TRBV15,TRBJ2-7,NA,NA,TGTGCCACCAGCAGAGATCGGGGCTACGAGCAGTACTTC,CATSRDRGYEQYF
TRBV4-1,TRBJ2-4,NA,TRBD1,TGCGCCAGCAGTCCCGGGACAGGGGTAGCCAAAAACATTCAGTACTTC,CASSPGTGVAKNIQYF
TRBV19,TRBJ1-1,NA,TRBD1,TGTGCCAGTACTGGGACAGGGCCCGAAGCTTTCTTT,CASTGTGPEAFF
TRBV14,TRBJ2-1,NA,TRBD1,TGTGCCAGCAGCCAAGACCGCGGGACAGGGGGCCACAATGAGCAGTTCTTC,CASSQDRGTGGHNEQFF
TRBV6-1,TRBJ1-4,once,NA,TGTGCCAGCAAGGAACAGGGTCGAGAAAAACTGTTTTTT,CASKEQGREKLFF
TRBV15,TRBJ2-2,once,TRBD1,TGTGCCACCAGCAGAGGTCCTTTTCTGGACAGGGGAAGGACCGGGGAGCTGTTTTTT,CATSRGPFLDRGRTGELFF
TRBV14,TRBJ1-1,NA,TRBD1,TGTGCCAGCAGCCCGGGGACAGCCAAGAGGTCCACTGAAGCTTTCTTT,CASSPGTAKRSTEAFF
TRBV28,TRBJ1-2,NA,TRBD1,TGTGCCAGCAGTTTCTACAGGGGCGGTTTTGGGTCATATGGCTACACCTTC,CASSFYRGGFGSYGYTF
TRBV7-9,TRBJ1-1,NA,TRBD1,TGTGCCAGCAGCTTAGACCCCCAACAGGGGCCTTGCACTGAAGCTTTCTTT,CASSLDPQQGPCTEAFF
TRBV5-6,TRBJ2-2,once,NA,TGTGCCTGCCAGGCCACGCAGGGGCAAGGCGGGGAGCTGTTTTTT,CACQATQGQGGELFF
TRBV6-4,TRBJ1-1,NA,NA,TGTGCCAGCAGTGTTGTCCGAGGCACTGAAGCTTTCTTT,CASSVVRGTEAFF
TRBV11-2,TRBJ1-5,once,NA,TGTGCCAGCAGCCCTTATAGCAATCAGCCCCAGCATTTT,CASSPYSNQPQHF
TRBV27,TRBJ2-1,NA,TRBD2,TGTGCCAGCAGTTTAGCGGGTAGGCGGGGGGGCCGAAATGAGCAGTTCTTC,CASSLAGRRGGRNEQFF
TRBV1,TRBJ2-1,NA,NA,TGCACCAGCAGCCAAGATCGATCTAGCGGGGTCTCCTACAATGAGCAGTTCTTC,CTSSQDRSSGVSYNEQFF
TRBV19,TRBJ1-5,NA,NA,TGTGCCAGTAGTTCCGGGGTAGGGTGCAATCAGCCCCAGCATTTT,CASSSGVGCNQPQHF
TRBV5-6,TRBJ2-1,NA,NA,TGTGCCAGCAGCACAAGACAGGCCAGCTCCTACAATGAGCAGTTCTTC,CASSTRQASSYNEQFF
TRBV29-1,TRBJ2-1,NA,NA,TGCAGCGTTGGGGGGCCGGTGCATGCTTACAATGAGCAGTTCTTC,CSVGGPVHAYNEQFF
TRBV19,TRBJ1-1,NA,NA,TGTGCCAGTAGTATGAGGGGCAGGGAGGACACTGAAGCTTTCTTT,CASSMRGREDTEAFF
TRBV10-2,TRBJ1-3,NA,NA,TGCGCCAGCAGTGAGTCATTAAAGGGCGGGAACGGTGGTGGCACCATATATTTT,CASSESLKGGNGGGTIYF
TRBV29-1,TRBJ1-4,NA,TRBD1,TGCAGCGTTGAGGGCTGGGACAGGGAAAAACTGTTTTTT,CSVEGWDREKLFF
TRBV5-1,TRBJ1-1,NA,NA,TGCGCCAGCAGCTTGGAGGGGCCCGGGGGGACTGAAGCTTTCTTT,CASSLEGPGGTEAFF
TRBV9,TRBJ1-1,NA,TRBD1,TGTGCCAGCAGCGCCGACAGGGCGAACACTGAAGCTTTCTTT,CASSADRANTEAFF
TRBV9,TRBJ2-1,once,TRBD2,TGTGCCAGCAGCGGGTATATAAGCGGGGGTTACAATGAGCAGTTCTTC,CASSGYISGGYNEQFF
TRBV6-1,TRBJ1-4,once,NA,TGTGCCAGCAGTGAATATGTGTGGCAGGGGAATGAAAAACTGTTTTTT,CASSEYVWQGNEKLFF